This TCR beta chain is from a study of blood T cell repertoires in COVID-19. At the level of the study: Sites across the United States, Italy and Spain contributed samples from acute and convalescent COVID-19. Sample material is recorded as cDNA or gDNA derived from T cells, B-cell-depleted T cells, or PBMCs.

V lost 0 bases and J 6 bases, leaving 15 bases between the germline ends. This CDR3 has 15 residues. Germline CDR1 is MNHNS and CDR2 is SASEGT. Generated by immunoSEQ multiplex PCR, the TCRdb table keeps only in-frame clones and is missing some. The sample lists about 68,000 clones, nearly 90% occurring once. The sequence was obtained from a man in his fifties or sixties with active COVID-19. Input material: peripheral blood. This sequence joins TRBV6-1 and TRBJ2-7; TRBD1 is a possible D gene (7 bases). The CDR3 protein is CASSEARAGGGEQYF. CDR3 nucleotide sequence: TGTGCCAGCAGTGAAGCTAGGGCAGGGGGAGGCGAGCAGTACTTC.